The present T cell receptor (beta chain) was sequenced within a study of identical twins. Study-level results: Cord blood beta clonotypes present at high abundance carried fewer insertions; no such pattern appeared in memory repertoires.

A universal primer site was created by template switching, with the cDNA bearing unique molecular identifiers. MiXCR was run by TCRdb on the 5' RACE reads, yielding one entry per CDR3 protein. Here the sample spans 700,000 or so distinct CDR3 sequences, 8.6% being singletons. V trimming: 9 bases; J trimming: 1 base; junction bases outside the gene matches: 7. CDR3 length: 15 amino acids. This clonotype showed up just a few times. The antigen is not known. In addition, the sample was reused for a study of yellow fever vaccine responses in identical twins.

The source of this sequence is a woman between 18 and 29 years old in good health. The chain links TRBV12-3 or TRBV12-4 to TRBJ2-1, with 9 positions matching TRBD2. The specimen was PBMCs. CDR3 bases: TGTGCCAGTCTCCTAGCGGGACCGTCCTACAATGAGCAGTTCTTC. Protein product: CASLLAGPSYNEQFF.